One and the same sample provided the 12 T cell receptor beta chains below, sequenced in a study of technical replicates of blood from a handful of donors. Generated by immunoSEQ multiplex PCR, the TCRdb table keeps only in-frame clones and is missing some. The sample has about 61,000 clones, almost 97% seen once. Sequencing was performed on T cells isolated from PBMCs. These TCRs come from a human donor in good health.

The J gene is TRBJ2-3, the V gene TRBV29-1, with TRBD2 matching over 10 bases. V gave up 3 bases and J gave up 8 bases; unmatched junction bases: 11. Germline V CDR1 and CDR2: SQVTM, ANQGSEA. The CDR3 totals 15 residues. The CDR3 DNA sequence: TGCAGCGTTGAGGTTAGCGGGAGGTTTTCGGGTACGCAGTATTTT. Its protein product is CSVEVSGRFSGTQYF.

This rearrangement joins TRBV4-1 to TRBJ2-1; 8 nucleotides line up with TRBD2. Looked up from germline, CDR1 is MGHRA and CDR2 is YSYEKL. V trimming: 3 bases; J trimming: 0 bases; junction bases outside the gene matches: 7. The CDR3 extends over 17 amino acids. DNA for the CDR3: TGCGCCAGCAGCCATACTAGCGGTAGTAGCTCCTACAATGAGCAGTTCTTC. This sequence encodes CASSHTSGSSSYNEQFF.

The chain is built from TRBV7-2 and TRBJ2-7, with 9 bases that match TRBD2. V was pared by 2 bases and J by 6 bases, with 5 bases of the junction left unmatched. The CDR3 extends over 14 amino acids. CDR1 SGHTA and CDR2 FQGNSA come from the germline V gene. The CDR3 here is CASSLMGTSREQYF. The CDR3 DNA follows: TGTGCCAGCAGCTTAATGGGGACTAGCCGCGAGCAGTACTTC.

The chain couples TRBV6-6 to TRBJ2-1, with D hard to call. This CDR3 is 12 amino acids long. V was pared by 10 bases and J by 6 bases, with 13 bases between. Germline V gives CDR1 MNHNY, CDR2 SVGAGI (reference sequence). CDR3 amino acids: CATRDLGNEQFF. DNA for the CDR3: TGTGCCACCAGAGACTTGGGCAATGAGCAGTTCTTC.

The chain links TRBV18 to TRBJ1-5; D gene unclear. CDR1 KGHSH and CDR2 LQKENI come from the germline V gene. With 0 bases removed from V and 1 base from J, the gap between germline ends came to 10 bases. The CDR3 is 16 residues long. The DNA of the CDR3 is TGTGCCAGCTCACCACCGGGAGGTAGGAGCAATCAGCCCCAGCATTTT. This translates into CASSPPGGRSNQPQHF.

This clone was recorded once. J is TRBJ1-2 and V is TRBV28, with unresolved D. V was cut by 3 bases and J by 9 bases, with 11 bases left in between. CDR3 length: 12 amino acids. The germline gives CDR1 MDHEN, CDR2 SYDVKM. The CDR3, as DNA: TGTGCCAGCAGTTTCGGTTCTATGAGCTACACCTTC. As protein: CASSFGSMSYTF.

This chain joins TRBV27 and TRBJ2-7; maybe TRBD2 (6 bases). Trimming removed 7 bases from V and 6 bases from J, with 16 bases in between. Germline V gene lookup returns CDR1 MNHEY and CDR2 SMNVEV (reference sequence). CDR3 length: 13 residues. The CDR3 DNA is TGTGCCAGCACCCCTAGCGAGATCGGCGAGCAGTACTTC. It is translated as CASTPSEIGEQYF.

V usage is TRBV15 and J usage is TRBJ2-7; D is unresolved. The germline V gene encodes CDR1 LNHNV and CDR2 YYDKDF (reference sequence). The V end was cut by 0 bases, the J end by 8 bases, with 8 bases between. The CDR3 consists of 12 residues. The CDR3 nucleotides read TGTGCCACCAGCAGAGACCCCCCTCAGCAGTACTTC. Protein product: CATSRDPPQQYF.

The chain is built from TRBV6-5 and TRBJ2-1; 9 bases align to TRBD2. The CDR3 has 16 amino acids. V was clipped by 0 bases and J by 3 bases; unmatched bases: 3. CDR1 and CDR2 from the germline V gene are MNHEY and SVGAGI. The CDR3 region is CASSYSRAGGYNEQFF. The CDR3 nucleotides read TGTGCCAGCAGTTACTCGCGAGCGGGAGGCTACAATGAGCAGTTCTTC.

This clone was picked up one time. Here the CDR3 DNA reads TGTGCCAGCAGTCAATGGACAGGGAGGGACACTGAAGCTTTCTTT. This codes for CASSQWTGRDTEAFF. The chain employs TRBV6-5 and TRBJ1-1, with 8 bases lining up with TRBD1. Trimming at V came to 5 bases and at J to 3 bases, leaving 8 bases not matched to a gene. This CDR3 comprises 15 residues. The germline V gene encodes CDR1 MNHEY and CDR2 SVGAGI.

This clone was found once. The chain recombines TRBV6-5 with TRBJ2-3, with TRBD1 matching 7 bases. The CDR3 has 15 amino acids. The J segment lost 3 bases and the V segment lost 0 bases, leaving 3 bases of the junction unmatched. Germline CDR1 and CDR2: MNHEY and SVGAGI. The chain's CDR3 is CASSYSNRGTDTQYF. CDR3 nucleotides: TGTGCCAGCAGTTACTCGAACAGGGGAACAGATACGCAGTATTTT.

The rearrangement uses TRBV6-1 and TRBJ2-3, with 8 bases lining up with TRBD2. Trimming at V came to 6 bases and at J to 7 bases, leaving 3 bases not matched to a gene. The CDR3 totals 12 residues. Germline CDR1 and CDR2: MNHNS and SASEGT. The DNA of the CDR3 is TGTGCCAGCAGCGCGGGGGGCCATACGCAGTATTTT. This gives the protein CASSAGGHTQYF.